This TCR beta chain was documented in a study of blood T cell repertoires in COVID-19. Study-wide background: PBMCs, B-cell-depleted T cells, or T cells were the source of the cDNA or gDNA that made up the material.

Under the authors' procedure: The authors estimated nucleated cell counts from reference gene primer amplification. The repertoire was sequenced with immunoSEQ multiplex PCR; TCRdb's copy has only in-frame clones and lacks some. That table gives V, J and clone size, and the DNA gave D and trimming. The data contain 150,000 to 200,000 clones, approximately 90% of them seen just once; the ten biggest clones take up around 23%. Germline V gene lookup returns CDR1 SGHAT and CDR2 FQNNGV. CDR3 size: 15 residues. The ends lost 0 bases at V and 5 bases at J; junction bases unmatched: 4. This study enrolled people aged about 18 to 100 from approximately 24 US geographic areas.

The sample taken for sequencing was PBMCs or T cells enriched from blood (not recorded which). The chain links TRBV11-2 to TRBJ2-3, with 8 positions matching TRBD2. This TCR was sampled from a woman in her thirties or forties in a cohort exposed to, infected with or recovered from COVID-19 (not recorded which). This CDR3 reads CASSLDGGVGDTQYF. The DNA for the CDR3 is TGTGCCAGCAGCTTAGACGGGGGGGTTGGAGATACGCAGTATTTT. The full variable domain, rest sourced from reference TRBV11-2 and TRBJ2-3, is EAGVAQSPRYKIIEKRQSVAFWCNPISGHATLYWYQQILGQGPKLLIQFQNNGVVDDSQLPKDRFSAERLKGVDSTLKIQPAKLEDSAVYLCASSLDGGVGDTQYFGPGTRLTVL.